This is a list of T cell receptor beta chains from one sample in a study of control samples from healthy donors and cancer patients. Data came from immunoSEQ multiplex PCR; TCRdb stores just in-frame clones and leaves some out. The sample has 130,000 to 150,000 clones, 75% to 95% seen once; the top ten hold under 4%. The sequenced sample consisted of blood. The origin of the receptors is a man aged 25 to 40 in good health. CDR3s include the opening cysteine and the closing phenylalanine or tryptophan. The D gene is left open where the match is weak. For some rows the clone size is stated as once, few or many, or as a class when expanded; others skip it.

>TRBV2|TRBD1|-|TRBJ1-5
TGTGCCAGCAGGTACACAGGGGGAATTCAGCCCCAGCATTTT
CASRYTGGIQPQHF
>TRBV10-3|-|-|TRBJ1-1
TGTGCCATCAGTGAGTCGACCAACACTGAAGCTTTCTTT
CAISESTNTEAFF
>TRBV2|TRBD2|-|TRBJ2-1
TGTGCCAGCAGTGAAAGGGTTAGCGGGGGGGGTGAGCAGTTCTTC
CASSERVSGGGEQFF
>TRBV9|TRBD1|-|TRBJ2-1
TGTGCCAGCGCCCGACAGGGCAATGAGCAGTTCTTC
CASARQGNEQFF
>TRBV7-8|-|-|TRBJ1-5
TGTGCCAGCAGCTTAGCGGTCAGACTTAATCAGCCCCAGCATTTT
CASSLAVRLNQPQHF
>TRBV3-1/TRBV3-2|-|-|TRBJ1-2
TGTGCCAGCAGCCCGAATAGAGGCAACTATGGCTACACCTTC
CASSPNRGNYGYTF
>TRBV15|TRBD1|-|TRBJ2-4
TGTGCCACCAGCAGAGGGGACAGGGGGCTGGACATTCAGTACTTC
CATSRGDRGLDIQYF
>TRBV6-4|-|-|TRBJ1-1
TGTGCCAGCAGTGACCCTCCGGAACAGGCGAACACTGAAGCTTTCTTT
CASSDPPEQANTEAFF
>TRBV14|-|-|TRBJ1-1
TGTGCCAGCAGCCTTACAAACACTGAAGCTTTCTTT
CASSLTNTEAFF
>TRBV7-2|TRBD2|-|TRBJ2-5
TGTGCCAGCAGCTTTGGGCGGGGGGGAGAGACCCAGTACTTC
CASSFGRGGETQYF
>TRBV7-2|-|-|TRBJ2-2
TGTGCCAGCAGCCGTGGACCCTTCACCGGGGAGCTGTTTTTT
CASSRGPFTGELFF
>TRBV9|TRBD2|-|TRBJ2-3
TGTGCCAGCAGCGCAGGGACTAGCGGGGATTATAGCACAGATACGCAGTATTTT
CASSAGTSGDYSTDTQYF
>TRBV2|-|-|TRBJ1-5
TGTGCCAGCAGTGACAGGGTGAATCAGCCCCAGCATTTT
CASSDRVNQPQHF
>TRBV9|TRBD2|few|TRBJ2-2
TGTGCCAGCAGCGTAGGTTTGCCTAGCGGGGGGAACACCGGGGAGCTGTTTTTT
CASSVGLPSGGNTGELFF
>TRBV30|-|-|TRBJ2-5
TGTGCCTGGAGCCTTAAGGGGAATCGAGAGACCCAGTACTTC
CAWSLKGNRETQYF
>TRBV29-1|-|-|TRBJ1-4
TGCAGCATTCGGATTTCCTTGGCAACTAATGAAAAACTGTTTTTT
CSIRISLATNEKLFF
>TRBV19|-|-|TRBJ2-6
TGTGCCAGTAGTATAGTTCCCGGGGCTGGGGCCAACGTCCTGACTTTC
CASSIVPGAGANVLTF
>TRBV5-1|TRBD1|once|TRBJ1-1
TGCGCCAGCAGCTCCGGGACAGGAGAGAACACTGAAGCTTTCTTT
CASSSGTGENTEAFF
>TRBV5-5|TRBD1|-|TRBJ1-6
TGTGCCAGCAGCTTGCCGACAGGGGGTAATTCACCCCTCCACTTT
CASSLPTGGNSPLHF
>TRBV6-5|TRBD1|-|TRBJ1-2
TGTGCCAGCAGTTCTGACAGGGGGACCTATGGCTACACCTTC
CASSSDRGTYGYTF
>TRBV27|-|-|TRBJ2-3
TGTGCCAGCCTAGGCGGAGGGGATACGCAGTATTTT
CASLGGGDTQYF
>TRBV19|-|-|TRBJ1-5
TGTGCCAGTAGTACGGACGACAGGTATAGCAATCAGCCCCAGCATTTT
CASSTDDRYSNQPQHF
>TRBV5-6|TRBD1|-|TRBJ2-5
TGTGCCAGCAGCCAGATCGGACAGGGGGTCTCTTTAGAGACCCAGTACTTC
CASSQIGQGVSLETQYF
>TRBV30|-|-|TRBJ1-2
TGTGCCTGGAGGAGCAACAGCAGGGGTGGCTACACCTTC
CAWRSNSRGGYTF
>TRBV27|TRBD2|once|TRBJ2-1
TGTGCCAGCAGTTTAGCGGGGGGTTCTAATGAGCAGTTCTTC
CASSLAGGSNEQFF
>TRBV5-1|-|-|TRBJ2-6
TGCGCCAGCAGCTTGGAGTATGGGGCCAACGTCCTGACTTTC
CASSLEYGANVLTF
>TRBV9|TRBD1|-|TRBJ2-7
TGTGCCAGCAGCGCTTCGGGACAGGGGGCCACCGAGCAGTACTTC
CASSASGQGATEQYF
>TRBV7-9|TRBD1|-|TRBJ1-2
TGTGCCAGCAGCTCAACAGGGGAGGGCTACACCTTC
CASSSTGEGYTF
>TRBV5-1|-|-|TRBJ2-3
TGCGCCAGCAGCCGAGGGGTGGGATTGGATACGCAGTATTTT
CASSRGVGLDTQYF
>TRBV3-1/TRBV3-2|-|-|TRBJ1-6
TGTGCCAGCAGCCCACCGGGGGCAGTAAATTCACCCCTCCACTTT
CASSPPGAVNSPLHF
>TRBV9|TRBD1|-|TRBJ2-3
TGTGCCAGCAGCCCCCCTCCCCGGGACAGGGGGCCAGATACGCAGTATTTT
CASSPPPRDRGPDTQYF
>TRBV28|-|-|TRBJ2-1
TGTGCCAGCAGTTTGCCAGGCTCTGGCACATGGAAGCAGTTCTTC
CASSLPGSGTWKQFF
>TRBV19|-|-|TRBJ2-1
TGTGCCAGTAGCAACGGACATCAAAATGAGCAGTTCTTC
CASSNGHQNEQFF
>TRBV11-2|TRBD2|-|TRBJ2-2
TGTGCCAGCAGCTCGGGGGGACTAGCGGGGAGCGGGGAGCTGTTTTTT
CASSSGGLAGSGELFF
>TRBV5-1|-|-|TRBJ1-1
TGCGCCAGCAGCTTGGGGCTGGGGGGCTGGGACACTGAAGCTTTCTTT
CASSLGLGGWDTEAFF
>TRBV21-1|-|-|TRBJ1-1
TGTGCCAGCAGCCTCCGGGACAGGAACACTGAAGCTTTCTTT
CASSLRDRNTEAFF
>TRBV10-3|-|-|TRBJ2-3
TGTGCCACCGCGGTCGGCACAGATACGCAGTATTTT
CATAVGTDTQYF
>TRBV6-5|-|-|TRBJ1-6
TGTGCCAGCAGTTTCTCGGGTTCACCCCTCCACTTT
CASSFSGSPLHF
>TRBV7-9|TRBD2|-|TRBJ2-2
TGTGCCAGCAGGGGATGGGGACTAGCGCGGACCGGGGAGCTGTTTTTT
CASRGWGLARTGELFF
>TRBV6-1|-|-|TRBJ1-2
TGTGCCAGCAGTGAAGCGCAGGGCGGCTACACCTTC
CASSEAQGGYTF
>TRBV5-4|-|once|TRBJ1-2
TGTGCCAGCAGCTTGGTGAGCAGTCGAAACTATGGCTACACCTTC
CASSLVSSRNYGYTF